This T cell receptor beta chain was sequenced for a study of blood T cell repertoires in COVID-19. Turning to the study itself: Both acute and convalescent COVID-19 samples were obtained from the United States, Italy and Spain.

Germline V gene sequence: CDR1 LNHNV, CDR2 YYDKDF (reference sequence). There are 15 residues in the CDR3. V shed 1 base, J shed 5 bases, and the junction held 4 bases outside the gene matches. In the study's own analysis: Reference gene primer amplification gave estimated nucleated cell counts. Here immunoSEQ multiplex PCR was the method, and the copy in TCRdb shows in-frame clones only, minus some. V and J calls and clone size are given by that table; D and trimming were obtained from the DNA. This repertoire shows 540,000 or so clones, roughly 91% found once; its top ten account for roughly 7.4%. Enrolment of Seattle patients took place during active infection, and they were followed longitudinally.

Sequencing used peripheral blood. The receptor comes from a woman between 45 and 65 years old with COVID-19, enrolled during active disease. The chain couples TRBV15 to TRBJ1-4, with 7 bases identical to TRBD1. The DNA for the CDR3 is TGTGCCACCAGCAGAGTGGGACAGACGAATGAAAAACTGTTTTTT. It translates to CATSRVGQTNEKLFF.